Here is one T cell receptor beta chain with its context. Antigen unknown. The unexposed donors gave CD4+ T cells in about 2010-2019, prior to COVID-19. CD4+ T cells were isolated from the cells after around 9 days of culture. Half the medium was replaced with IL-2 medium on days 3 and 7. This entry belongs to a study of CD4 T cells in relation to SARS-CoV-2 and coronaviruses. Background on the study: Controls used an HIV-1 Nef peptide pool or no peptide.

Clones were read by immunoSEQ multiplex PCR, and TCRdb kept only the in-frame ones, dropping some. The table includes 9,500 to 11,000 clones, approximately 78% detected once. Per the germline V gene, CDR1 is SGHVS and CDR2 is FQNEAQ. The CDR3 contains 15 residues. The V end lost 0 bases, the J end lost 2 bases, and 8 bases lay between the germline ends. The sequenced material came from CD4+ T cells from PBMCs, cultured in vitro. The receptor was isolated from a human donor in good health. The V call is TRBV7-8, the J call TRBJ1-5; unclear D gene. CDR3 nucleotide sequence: TGTGCCAGCAGCTTAGCTTCCCAGGGCAATCAGCCCCAGCATTTT. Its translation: CASSLASQGNQPQHF.